This is a list of T cell receptor beta chains from one sample in a study of blood T cell repertoires in COVID-19. Some clones are missing from TCRdb's copy, which holds only in-frame ones; the method was immunoSEQ multiplex PCR. This table has roughly 250,000 clones, 80% to 90% appearing once. Input material: PBMCs or T cells enriched from blood (not recorded which). The receptors were gathered from a woman aged 40 to 49 who had been exposed to COVID-19. Both conserved end residues are trimmed from each CDR3. Fields, in order: V gene, J gene, clone size, CDR3 protein. Not every row has a clone size; where given, it reads once, few, many or a size class.

V gene: TRBV7-8; J gene: TRBJ2-5; clone size: NA; CDR3 protein: ASSRVRDIQETQY
V gene: TRBV9; J gene: TRBJ2-3; clone size: NA; CDR3 protein: ASSPRTFRALGDTQY
V gene: TRBV4-1; J gene: TRBJ1-2; clone size: NA; CDR3 protein: ASSLGQGADYGYT
V gene: TRBV29-1; J gene: TRBJ2-1; clone size: NA; CDR3 protein: SVEAGGRGKF
V gene: TRBV6-1; J gene: TRBJ1-2; clone size: NA; CDR3 protein: ASSEQAANYGYT
V gene: TRBV11-2; J gene: TRBJ2-1; clone size: NA; CDR3 protein: ASSLEAGGGNEQF
V gene: TRBV29-1; J gene: TRBJ1-2; clone size: NA; CDR3 protein: SVEDVGRLGDGYT
V gene: TRBV28; J gene: TRBJ1-4; clone size: NA; CDR3 protein: ASSIRGLNNEKLF
V gene: TRBV4-2; J gene: TRBJ2-3; clone size: NA; CDR3 protein: ASSQEGLAGESDTQY
V gene: TRBV12-3/TRBV12-4; J gene: TRBJ2-7; clone size: NA; CDR3 protein: ASSFSLAGHLY
V gene: TRBV7-2; J gene: TRBJ1-1; clone size: NA; CDR3 protein: ASSFRDRVRTEAF
V gene: TRBV10-3; J gene: TRBJ1-2; clone size: NA; CDR3 protein: AISDFQGRASYGYT
V gene: TRBV7-9; J gene: TRBJ2-2; clone size: many; CDR3 protein: ASSLGTGDTGELF
V gene: TRBV3-1/TRBV3-2; J gene: TRBJ1-2; clone size: few; CDR3 protein: ASSLPGGRTGEYGYT
V gene: TRBV4-1; J gene: TRBJ2-5; clone size: NA; CDR3 protein: ASSRVGQEGETQY
V gene: TRBV19; J gene: TRBJ2-1; clone size: once; CDR3 protein: ASSIWGQSKSSYNEQF
V gene: TRBV18; J gene: TRBJ2-1; clone size: NA; CDR3 protein: ASSPGWSGGVEQF
V gene: TRBV29-1; J gene: TRBJ2-2; clone size: NA; CDR3 protein: SVGQNTGELF
V gene: TRBV12-5; J gene: TRBJ1-1; clone size: NA; CDR3 protein: ASGLIIGSRLGPNTEAF
V gene: TRBV30; J gene: TRBJ2-2; clone size: NA; CDR3 protein: AWSITGGTGELF
V gene: TRBV5-5; J gene: TRBJ2-3; clone size: NA; CDR3 protein: ASSLAGLVDTQY
V gene: TRBV6-1; J gene: TRBJ2-1; clone size: NA; CDR3 protein: ASSEALFRAVWQF
V gene: TRBV18; J gene: TRBJ2-2; clone size: NA; CDR3 protein: ASSPQGRPNTGELF
V gene: TRBV6-1; J gene: TRBJ1-2; clone size: NA; CDR3 protein: ASSDRRGDGYT
V gene: TRBV5-1; J gene: TRBJ1-2; clone size: NA; CDR3 protein: ASSLAGTGSYGYT
V gene: TRBV10-3; J gene: TRBJ1-1; clone size: NA; CDR3 protein: AISGQENTEAF